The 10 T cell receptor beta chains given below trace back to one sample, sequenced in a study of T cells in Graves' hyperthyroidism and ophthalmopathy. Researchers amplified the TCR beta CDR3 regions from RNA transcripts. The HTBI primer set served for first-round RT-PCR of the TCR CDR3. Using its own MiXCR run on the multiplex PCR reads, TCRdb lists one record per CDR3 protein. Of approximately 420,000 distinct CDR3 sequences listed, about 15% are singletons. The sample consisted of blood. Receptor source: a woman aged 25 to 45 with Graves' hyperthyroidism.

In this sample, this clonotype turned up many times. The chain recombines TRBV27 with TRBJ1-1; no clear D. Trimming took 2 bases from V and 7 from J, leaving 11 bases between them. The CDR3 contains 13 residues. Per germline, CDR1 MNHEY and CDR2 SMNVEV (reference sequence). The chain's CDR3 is CASSLNQISEAFF. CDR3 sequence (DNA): TGTGCCAGCAGTTTAAACCAAATAAGTGAAGCTTTCTTT.

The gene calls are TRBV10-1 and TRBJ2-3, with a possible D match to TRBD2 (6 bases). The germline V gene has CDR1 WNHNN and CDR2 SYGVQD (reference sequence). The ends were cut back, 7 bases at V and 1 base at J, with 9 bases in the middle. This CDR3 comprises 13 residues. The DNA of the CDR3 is TGCGCCAGCAATCCTAGCGGCACAGATACGCAGTATTTT. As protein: CASNPSGTDTQYF.

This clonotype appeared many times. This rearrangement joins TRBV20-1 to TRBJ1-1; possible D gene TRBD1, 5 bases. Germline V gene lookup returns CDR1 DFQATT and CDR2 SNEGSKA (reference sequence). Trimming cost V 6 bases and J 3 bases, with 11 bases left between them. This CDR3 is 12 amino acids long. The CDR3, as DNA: TGCAGTGCATGGGACCGGCACACTGAAGCTTTCTTT. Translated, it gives CSAWDRHTEAFF.

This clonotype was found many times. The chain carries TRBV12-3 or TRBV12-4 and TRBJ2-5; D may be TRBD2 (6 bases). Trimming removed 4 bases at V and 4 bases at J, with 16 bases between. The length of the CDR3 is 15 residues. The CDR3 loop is CASSSSDARGETQYF. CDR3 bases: TGTGCCAGCAGTTCCTCGGATGCGCGGGGAGAGACCCAGTACTTC.

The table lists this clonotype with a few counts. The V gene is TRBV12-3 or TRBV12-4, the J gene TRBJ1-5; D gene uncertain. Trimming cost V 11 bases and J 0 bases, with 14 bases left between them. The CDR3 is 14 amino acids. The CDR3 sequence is CAPDDRNSNQPQHF. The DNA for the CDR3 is TGTGCCCCGGACGATAGAAATAGCAATCAGCCCCAGCATTTT.

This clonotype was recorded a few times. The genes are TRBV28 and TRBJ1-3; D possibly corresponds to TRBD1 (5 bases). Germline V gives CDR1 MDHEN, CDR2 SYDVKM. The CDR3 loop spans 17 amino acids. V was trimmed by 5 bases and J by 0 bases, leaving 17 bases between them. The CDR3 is CASSNPGLWSSGNTIYF. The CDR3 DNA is TGTGCCAGCAGTAACCCGGGACTGTGGAGCTCTGGAAACACCATATATTTT. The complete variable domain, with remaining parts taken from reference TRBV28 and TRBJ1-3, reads DVKVTQSSRYLVKRTGEKVFLECVQDMDHENMFWYRQDPGLGLRLIYFSYDVKMKEKGDIPEGYSVSREKKERFSLILESASTNQTSMYLCASSNPGLWSSGNTIYFGEGSWLTVV.

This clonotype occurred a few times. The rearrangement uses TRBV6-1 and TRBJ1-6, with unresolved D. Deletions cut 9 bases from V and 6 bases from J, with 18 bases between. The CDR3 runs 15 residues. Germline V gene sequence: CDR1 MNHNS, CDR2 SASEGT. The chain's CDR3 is CASRLGTLGNSPLHF. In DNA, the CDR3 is TGTGCCAGTCGACTTGGAACATTGGGTAATTCACCCCTCCACTTT.

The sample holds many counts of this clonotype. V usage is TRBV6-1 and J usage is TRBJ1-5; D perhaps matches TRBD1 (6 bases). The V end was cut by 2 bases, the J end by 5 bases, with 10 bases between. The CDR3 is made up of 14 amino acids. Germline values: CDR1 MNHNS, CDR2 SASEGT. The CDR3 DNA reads TGTGCCAGCAGTGAAAGGGGGTTGTATCAGCCCCAGCATTTT. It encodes CASSERGLYQPQHF.

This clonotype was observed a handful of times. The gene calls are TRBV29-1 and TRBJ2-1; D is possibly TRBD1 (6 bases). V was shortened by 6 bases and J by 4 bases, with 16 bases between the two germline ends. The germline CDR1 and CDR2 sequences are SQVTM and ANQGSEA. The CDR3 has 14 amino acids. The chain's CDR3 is CSVYPRDTYNEQFF. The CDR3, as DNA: TGCAGCGTGTACCCCCGGGACACTTACAATGAGCAGTTCTTC.

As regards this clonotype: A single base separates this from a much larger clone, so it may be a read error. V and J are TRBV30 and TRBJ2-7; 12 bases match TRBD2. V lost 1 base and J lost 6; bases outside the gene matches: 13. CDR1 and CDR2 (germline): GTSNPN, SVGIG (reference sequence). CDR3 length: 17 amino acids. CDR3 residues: CAWSARTWTSGTREQYF. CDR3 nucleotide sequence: TGTGCCTGGAGTGCAAGGACGTGGACTAGCGGGACCCGCGAGCAGTACTTC.